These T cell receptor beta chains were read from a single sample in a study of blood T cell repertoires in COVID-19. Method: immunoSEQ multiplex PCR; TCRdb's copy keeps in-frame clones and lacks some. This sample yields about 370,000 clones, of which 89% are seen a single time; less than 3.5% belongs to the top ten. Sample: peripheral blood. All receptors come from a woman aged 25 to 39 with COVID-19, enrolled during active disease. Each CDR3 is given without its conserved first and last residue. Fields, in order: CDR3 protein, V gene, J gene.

CDR3aa: ASSAAGTVQETQY; v_gene: TRBV9; j_gene: TRBJ2-5
CDR3aa: ASSQGTSGNTIY; v_gene: TRBV5-1; j_gene: TRBJ1-3
CDR3aa: ASRRRFTDTQY; v_gene: TRBV6-5; j_gene: TRBJ2-3
CDR3aa: ASSRSLLAGVGNNEQF; v_gene: TRBV3-1/TRBV3-2; j_gene: TRBJ2-1
CDR3aa: SVSVSQGETQY; v_gene: TRBV29-1; j_gene: TRBJ2-5
CDR3aa: ASSVTGFDEKLF; v_gene: TRBV5-4; j_gene: TRBJ1-4
CDR3aa: ASSSAGVEKLF; v_gene: TRBV25-1; j_gene: TRBJ1-4
CDR3aa: ASSSSDRGGEKLF; v_gene: TRBV6-6; j_gene: TRBJ1-4
CDR3aa: ASRLAGQETQY; v_gene: TRBV9; j_gene: TRBJ2-5
CDR3aa: ASSLEGGGNTKLF; v_gene: TRBV7-2; j_gene: TRBJ1-4
CDR3aa: ASSLAGGPDEQF; v_gene: TRBV7-9; j_gene: TRBJ2-1
CDR3aa: ASTFGRGHGYT; v_gene: TRBV5-6; j_gene: TRBJ1-2
CDR3aa: ASSTGNTEAF; v_gene: TRBV5-4; j_gene: TRBJ1-1
CDR3aa: ASSWGAETQY; v_gene: TRBV5-5; j_gene: TRBJ2-5
CDR3aa: ATSREAFYGYT; v_gene: TRBV15; j_gene: TRBJ1-2
CDR3aa: ASSEAGQAPYNEQF; v_gene: TRBV6-1; j_gene: TRBJ2-1
CDR3aa: ASRLFGQGQLY; v_gene: TRBV3-1/TRBV3-2; j_gene: TRBJ2-5
CDR3aa: ASRGQGASTDTQY; v_gene: TRBV28; j_gene: TRBJ2-3
CDR3aa: ASSSSTSRSKSYEQY; v_gene: TRBV7-2; j_gene: TRBJ2-7
CDR3aa: ASSLQIFQPQH; v_gene: TRBV12-3/TRBV12-4; j_gene: TRBJ1-5
CDR3aa: ASSLTRQGARNSPLH; v_gene: TRBV5-1; j_gene: TRBJ1-6
CDR3aa: ASSLEGQGVRAF; v_gene: TRBV11-3; j_gene: TRBJ1-1
CDR3aa: ASSVLADGKEQF; v_gene: TRBV27; j_gene: TRBJ2-1
CDR3aa: ASSLYRRGNTEAF; v_gene: TRBV6-5; j_gene: TRBJ1-1
CDR3aa: ASSQDGIDEKLF; v_gene: TRBV4-3; j_gene: TRBJ1-4
CDR3aa: ASSWPGNQPQH; v_gene: TRBV28; j_gene: TRBJ1-5
CDR3aa: ASSPGTASYEQY; v_gene: TRBV27; j_gene: TRBJ2-7
CDR3aa: ASSLEDRGDNEQF; v_gene: TRBV19; j_gene: TRBJ2-1
CDR3aa: ASSTTGDRTDTQY; v_gene: TRBV4-2; j_gene: TRBJ2-3
CDR3aa: ATSDPGTADTQY; v_gene: TRBV24-1; j_gene: TRBJ2-3
CDR3aa: ASSARGYTEAF; v_gene: TRBV5-4; j_gene: TRBJ1-1